The 5 T cell receptor beta chains below come from one sample, sequenced in a study of shared clonotypes between healthy human individuals. Here immunoSEQ multiplex PCR was the method, and the copy in TCRdb shows in-frame clones only, minus some. The table has about 820,000 clones, approximately 92% seen once. CD8 cells classed as naive were CD45RO-negative and positively selected for CCR7, excluding terminally differentiated effector memory CD45RA+ cells. Input material: naive CD8+ T cells sorted from blood. These receptors were obtained from a man aged 25 to 40 in good health.

The chain couples TRBV13 to TRBJ1-3; perhaps TRBD1 as D (5 bases). The CDR3 is made up of 14 amino acids. Germline values: CDR1 PRHDT, CDR2 FYEKMQ (reference sequence). With 4 bases removed from V and 2 bases from J, the gap between germline ends came to 9 bases. CDR3 coding DNA: TGTGCCAGCAGCTCCCGGGACCCTGGAAACACCATATATTTT. It specifies CASSSRDPGNTIYF.

The rearrangement uses TRBV15 and TRBJ1-4; possibly TRBD1 for D (5 bases). Germline CDR1 and CDR2: LNHNV and YYDKDF (reference sequence). Between the trimmed V and J ends, which lost 0 bases and 6 bases, there was a span of 14 bases. The CDR3 is 16 amino acids. This CDR3 reads CATSRDLGPPDEKLFF. The CDR3 bases are TGTGCCACCAGCAGAGATTTGGGACCACCCGATGAAAAACTGTTTTTT.

The gene calls are TRBV7-9 and TRBJ1-2; maybe TRBD1 (5 bases). Germline CDR1 reads SEHNR; CDR2 reads FQNEAQ (reference sequence). CDR3 length: 14 residues. Trimming cost V 4 bases and J 6 bases, with 15 bases left between them. CDR3 loop: CASSSGTDFNGYTF. DNA of the CDR3: TGTGCCAGCAGCTCCGGGACGGACTTTAATGGCTACACCTTC.

CDR3 loop: CASSLSGELFF. The DNA of the CDR3 is TGTGCCAGCAGCTTGTCCGGGGAGCTGTTTTTT. The chain links TRBV5-5 to TRBJ2-2, with D unresolved. Germline CDR1 and CDR2: SGHKS and YYEKEE (reference sequence). Trimming pared 1 base from V and 6 bases from J, leaving 1 base between. The CDR3 loop spans 11 amino acids.

The chain is built from TRBV29-1 and TRBJ2-3, with 12 nucleotides matching TRBD2. CDR3 length equals 15 residues. Germline CDR1 is SQVTM and CDR2 is ANQGSEA. V shed 4 bases and J 4 bases; nucleotides not matched to a gene: 6. CDR3 in amino acids: CSVVWTSGKPDTQYF. CDR3 coding DNA: TGCAGCGTTGTATGGACTAGCGGGAAGCCAGATACGCAGTATTTT.